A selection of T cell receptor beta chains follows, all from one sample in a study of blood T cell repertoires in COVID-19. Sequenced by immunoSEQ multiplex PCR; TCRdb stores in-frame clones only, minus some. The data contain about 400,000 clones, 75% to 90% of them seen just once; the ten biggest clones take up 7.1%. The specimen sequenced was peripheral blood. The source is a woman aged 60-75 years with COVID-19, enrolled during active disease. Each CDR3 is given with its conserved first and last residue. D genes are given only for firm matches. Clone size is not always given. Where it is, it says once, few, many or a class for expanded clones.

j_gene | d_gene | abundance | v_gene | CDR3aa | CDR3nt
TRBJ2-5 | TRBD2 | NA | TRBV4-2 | CASSQDRRSGGAGETQYF | TGTGCCAGCAGCCAAGATAGGCGTAGCGGGGGGGCCGGGGAGACCCAGTACTTC
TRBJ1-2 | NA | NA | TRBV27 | CASSLLGAPHGYTF | TGTGCCAGCAGTTTACTGGGGGCGCCTCACGGCTACACCTTC
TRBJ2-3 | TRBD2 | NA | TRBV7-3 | CASSFTSGGATDTQYF | TGTGCCAGCAGCTTTACTAGCGGGGGGGCAACAGATACGCAGTATTTT
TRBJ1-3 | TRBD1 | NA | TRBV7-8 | CASSRGQGDQNTIYF | TGTGCCAGCAGCCGCGGACAGGGGGACCAAAACACCATATATTTT
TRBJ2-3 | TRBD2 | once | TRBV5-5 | CASGSRLAGSQDTQYF | TGTGCCAGCGGAAGTCGACTAGCGGGGAGTCAAGATACGCAGTATTTT
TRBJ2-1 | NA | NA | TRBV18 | CASSPPGSGEYNEQFF | TGTGCCAGCTCACCACCAGGGTCAGGGGAATACAATGAGCAGTTCTTC
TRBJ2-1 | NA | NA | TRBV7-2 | CASSLGGVNLYEQFF | TGTGCCAGCAGCTTAGGCGGGGTCAACTTATATGAGCAGTTCTTC
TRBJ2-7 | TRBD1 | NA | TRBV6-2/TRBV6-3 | CASSYSGQGFDEQYF | TGTGCCAGCAGTTACTCGGGACAGGGGTTTGACGAGCAGTACTTC
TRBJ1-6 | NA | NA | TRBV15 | CATSRDQGWISPLHF | TGTGCCACCAGCAGAGATCAGGGATGGATTTCACCCCTCCACTTT
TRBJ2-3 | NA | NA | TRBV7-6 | CASSLEGGSTDTQYF | TGTGCCAGCAGCTTGGAGGGCGGTAGCACAGATACGCAGTATTTT
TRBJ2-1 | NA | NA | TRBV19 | CASRQEGQHYNEQFF | TGTGCCAGTAGACAGGAGGGACAGCACTACAATGAGCAGTTCTTC
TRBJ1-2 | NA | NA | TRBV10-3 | CAISAGDSRRDGYTF | TGTGCCATCAGTGCAGGAGACAGTAGGAGGGACGGCTACACCTTC
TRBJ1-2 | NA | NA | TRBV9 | CASNRDTALWGYTF | TGTGCCAGCAACCGGGACACGGCCCTATGGGGCTACACCTTC
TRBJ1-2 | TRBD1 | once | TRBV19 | CASSPGGSNYGYTF | TGTGCCAGTAGCCCAGGGGGTAGTAACTATGGCTACACCTTC
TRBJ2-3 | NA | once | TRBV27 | CASSLIPGLKSGDTQYF | TGTGCCAGCAGTTTAATCCCCGGACTGAAATCAGGAGATACGCAGTATTTT
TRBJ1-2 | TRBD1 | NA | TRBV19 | CASTLTGGADYGYTF | TGTGCCAGTACCCTGACAGGGGGCGCCGACTATGGCTACACCTTC
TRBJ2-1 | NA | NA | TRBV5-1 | CASLEQAGSGEQFF | TGCGCCAGCTTAGAACAAGCAGGGTCGGGTGAGCAGTTCTTC
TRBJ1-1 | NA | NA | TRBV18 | CASEKGDTEAFF | TGTGCCAGTGAAAAGGGGGACACTGAAGCTTTCTTT
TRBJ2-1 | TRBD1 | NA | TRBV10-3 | CAISVFGQGNTYNEQFF | TGTGCCATCAGTGTTTTCGGACAGGGGAACACCTACAATGAGCAGTTCTTC
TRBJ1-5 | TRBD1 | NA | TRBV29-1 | CSVQGDSNQPQHF | TGCAGCGTCCAGGGGGATAGCAATCAGCCCCAGCATTTT
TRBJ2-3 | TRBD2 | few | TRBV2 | CASSALAGGPYTQYF | TGTGCCAGCAGTGCTCTAGCGGGGGGGCCGTATACGCAGTATTTT
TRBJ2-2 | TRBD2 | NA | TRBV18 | CASSGLANGELFF | TGTGCCAGCTCCGGACTAGCGAACGGGGAGCTGTTTTTT
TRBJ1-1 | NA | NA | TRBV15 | CATSMGRGMNTEAFF | TGTGCCACCAGTATGGGGAGGGGAATGAACACTGAAGCTTTCTTT
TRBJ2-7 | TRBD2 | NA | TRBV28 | CATLAGPPYEQYF | TGTGCCACCCTAGCGGGGCCTCCCTACGAGCAGTACTTC
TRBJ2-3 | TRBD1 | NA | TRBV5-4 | CASSPDRGLGDTQYF | TGTGCCAGCAGCCCAGACAGGGGGCTTGGAGATACGCAGTATTTT
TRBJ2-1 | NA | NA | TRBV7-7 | CASSSFLAGVDEQFF | TGTGCCAGCAGCTCCTTTTTAGCCGGGGTAGATGAGCAGTTCTTC
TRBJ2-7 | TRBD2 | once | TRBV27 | CASSWGLAGNEQYF | TGTGCCAGCAGTTGGGGACTAGCGGGGAACGAGCAGTACTTC
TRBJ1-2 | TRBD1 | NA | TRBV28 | CASSIGTGGFGYTF | TGTGCCAGCAGCATCGGGACAGGGGGATTTGGCTACACCTTC
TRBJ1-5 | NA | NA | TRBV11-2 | CASSFGLGQPQHF | TGTGCCAGCAGCTTCGGACTGGGTCAGCCCCAGCATTTT
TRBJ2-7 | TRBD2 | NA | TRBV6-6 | CATSTSGPYEQYF | TGTGCCACCTCGACTAGCGGGCCCTACGAGCAGTACTTC
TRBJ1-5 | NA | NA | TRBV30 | CAWSPRDTSAQPQHF | TGTGCCTGGAGCCCCCGGGACACATCAGCTCAGCCCCAGCATTTT
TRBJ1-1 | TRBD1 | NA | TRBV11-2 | CASSLDWGQVNTEAFF | TGTGCCAGCAGCTTAGATTGGGGACAGGTGAACACTGAAGCTTTCTTT
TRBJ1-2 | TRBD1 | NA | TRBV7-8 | CASSLNRDRGGYTF | TGTGCCAGCAGCTTAAACCGGGACAGGGGTGGCTACACCTTC
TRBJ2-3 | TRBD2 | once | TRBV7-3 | CASSPMRGSPGTDTQYF | TGTGCCAGCAGCCCAATGCGGGGGTCCCCGGGCACAGATACGCAGTATTTT